This TCR beta chain emerged from a study of blood T cells in healthy people across ages (dated by TCRdb to about 2015). In terms of the full investigation: In model experiments, roughly one uniquely barcoded TCR beta cDNA molecule per two T cells was captured by template switching. The study measured age-related changes in TCR beta repertoire diversity using deep sequencing normalized with unique cDNA molecular identifiers. The donors were split into four age groups: young (average around 15 years), middle-aged (roughly 40), aged (62) and long-lived (over 75). To avoid experimental bias, donors of different ages were distributed randomly across sequencing lanes. Using the same blood draw, the study looked at two additional independent replicas of 1 million unique cDNA reads for two donors, one aged 18 to 30 and the other aged 80 or older.

What the work shows at the level of the full study, not this receptor alone: Compared with the aged group, the long-lived group had more naive CD4+ T cells, fewer expanded clones and increased TCR diversity, suggesting age selection. A strong correlation was found between observed TCR beta diversity and the percentage of naive T cells measured by flow cytometry. Estimates of total diversity from one million sequenced T cells were regarded as lower bounds and underestimates. Because profiling used bulk unsorted PBMCs, naive and antigen-experienced compartments could not be compared conclusively. Donor CMV infection status was unknown, potentially confounding age-related changes in expanded clonotypes. As age increased, observed TCR beta diversity per million T cells dropped in a roughly linear way, and a significant reduction was already evident by age about 40.

Regarding this clonotype: Its antigen is currently not known. Base qualities were left out, and no much larger clone turns up one base away.

Donors were 30 to 45 systemically healthy Caucasian individuals from Russia aged roughly 6 to 95 years. Each donor gave around 9.8 milliliters of peripheral blood, collected into EDTA-treated Vacutainer tubes. Ficoll-Paque density-gradient centrifugation was used to isolate PBMCs, with at least 6.5 million per sample. Trizol reagent was used to extract total RNA from the PBMCs, yielding at least 6 micrograms per sample. The percentages of naive CD45RAhigh/CD27high T cells were determined by flow cytometry on a PBMC aliquot from every donor. At the junction V is shortened by 4 bases and J by 5 bases, with 12 bases in between. CDR1 and CDR2, per the germline V gene, are SGHRS and YFSETQ. The CDR3 runs 14 amino acids, cysteine and phenylalanine included. Of the read, only the CDR3 DNA is kept; its 42 bases are in frame from base 1. Library method: 5' RACE. The instrument was an Illumina HiSeq 2500. A second PCR of roughly 7 to 11 cycles was performed with a sample-barcoded 5' primer and a J-beta primer mix. Each TCR beta cDNA molecule received a unique molecular identifier from a template-switch 5' adaptor carrying 12 random nucleotides. At least 2.5 million CDR3-containing paired-end reads were obtained from each sample. First-strand cDNA was synthesized from all RNA with the Mint cDNA synthesis kit, primed by a TRBC-specific oligonucleotide. After uracil-DNA glycosylase treatment, a first 18-cycle PCR used universal primers M1SS and BC2_uni_R on all cDNA. The paper's processing steps were these. Each sample was normalized by randomly selecting 1 million high-quality reads, each carrying a distinct molecular identifier. Instead of being binned into consensus sequences, reads with shared molecular identifiers were discarded. MiTCR, run with a Q25 quality threshold and the strictest error-elimination algorithm, handled CDR3 identification, clonotype clustering and error correction. A nonparametric unseen species model using Euler transformation provided a lower-bound estimate of total TCR beta diversity. Clones were called with MiXCR by TCRdb after fastp trimmed the public reads at Q25, and only in-frame beta chains were retained. Every distinct CDR3 protein forms one entry, paired with its most common genes and DNA. The V and J calls follow TCRdb's processing rather than the paper's. In this sample the table shows 540,000 or so distinct CDR3 sequences, around half of which occur a single time. The ten largest make up about 26% of the sample.

The sample consisted of blood. This TCR was recovered from an elderly man in good health. In this chain, TRBV5-1 is recombined with TRBJ1-4; no D segment can be confidently identified. The nucleotide sequence is given as TGCGCCAGCAGCGTGGGTAGCAGGAATGAAAAACTGTTTTTT. It encodes CASSVGSRNEKLFF.